These 29 T cell receptor beta chains share one sample of origin, sequenced in a study of OX40 agonist ivuxolimab in advanced cancers. Clones were read by immunoSEQ multiplex PCR, and TCRdb kept only the in-frame ones, dropping some. The repertoire holds just under 55,000 clones, with over 70% as singletons. Sequencing was performed on CD4+ or CD8+ T cells sorted from blood, taken in a trial of the OX40 agonist ivuxolimab. The origin of the receptors is an adult with an advanced solid tumor such as melanoma, head and neck, liver or kidney cancer.

V gene TRBV7-3 combines with J gene TRBJ2-3, with D tentatively TRBD2 (6 bases). V shed 5 bases and J shed 2 bases, with 14 bases lying between them. Germline CDR1 is SGHTA and CDR2 is FQGTGA. The CDR3 loop spans 15 amino acids. CDR3 region: CASSLSGLLTDTQYF. The DNA of the CDR3 is TGTGCCAGCAGCCTTTCGGGACTCCTCACAGATACGCAGTATTTT.

In DNA, the CDR3 is TGTGCCAGCTCACCAATCTTCCGGACAGGGGGCAACACCGGGGAGCTGTTTTTT. This codes for CASSPIFRTGGNTGELFF. This chain uses TRBV18 with TRBJ2-2; the match to TRBD1 covers 11 bases. Germline V gene data show CDR1 as KGHSH and CDR2 as LQKENI. The CDR3 length is 18 residues. With 2 bases clipped from V and 2 bases from J, the junction kept 7 bases outside the gene matches. The full variable domain, in which reference TRBV18 and TRBJ2-2 provide the parts outside the CDR3, is NAGVMQNPRHLVRRRGQEARLRCSPMKGHSHVYWYRQLPEEGLKFMVYLQKENIIDESGMPKERFSAEFPKEGPSILRIQQVVRGDSAAYFCASSPIFRTGGNTGELFFGEGSRLTVL.

The chain employs TRBV19 and TRBJ1-4; 7 bases are shared with TRBD1. The junction had 5 bases not matched to a gene; V was cut back by 5 bases and J by 5 bases. The CDR3 has 14 amino acids. From germline, CDR1 is LNHDA and CDR2 SQIVND (reference sequence). CDR3 amino acids: CASSLGQQNEKLFF. The CDR3 DNA reads TGTGCCAGTAGTTTGGGACAGCAAAATGAAAAACTGTTTTTT.

The chain uses TRBV20-1 and TRBJ1-2, with unresolved D. CDR1 is DFQATT, CDR2 SNEGSKA, per germline (reference sequence). V lost 6 bases and J 4 bases, leaving 9 bases between the germline ends. The CDR3 runs to 11 residues. The CDR3 region has the DNA TGCAGTGCAGACGTTGGCTATGGCTACACCTTC. It encodes CSADVGYGYTF.

The chain carries TRBV19 and TRBJ1-5; D is perhaps TRBD1 (6 bases). Germline lookup yields CDR1 LNHDA and CDR2 SQIVND (reference sequence). V lost 5 bases, J lost 2 bases, and 19 bases lay in between. The CDR3 length is 17 residues. As DNA, the CDR3 is TGTGCCAGTAGTTCCCGGGGGAGGGGGATGGGCAATCAGCCCCAGCATTTT. Its translation is CASSSRGRGMGNQPQHF.

Written as DNA, the CDR3 is TGTGCCAGCAGCGTAGGAAGTCTAGCAGGCACCGGGGAGCTGTTTTTT. Encoded protein: CASSVGSLAGTGELFF. This sequence joins TRBV9 and TRBJ2-2, with a possible D match to TRBD2 (5 bases). The ends were cut back, 0 bases at V and 4 bases at J, with 13 bases in the middle. There are 16 residues in the CDR3. CDR1 is SGDLS and CDR2 is YYNGEE in the germline V gene.

The rearrangement joins TRBV6-1 to TRBJ2-7; 12 bases agree with TRBD2. V lost 0 bases and J lost 4; bases outside the gene matches: 7. The CDR3 loop spans 17 amino acids. The germline CDR1 and CDR2 sequences are MNHNS and SASEGT. CDR3 region: CASSEALLAGGFYEQYF. The CDR3 coding sequence is TGTGCCAGCAGTGAAGCTTTACTAGCGGGGGGCTTTTACGAGCAGTACTTC.

This clone was counted only a few times. The J gene is TRBJ1-1, the V gene TRBV29-1; D is uncertain. This CDR3 has 13 residues. V dropped 7 bases and J dropped 0 bases, with 12 bases sitting between them. In germline, CDR1 is SQVTM, CDR2 ANQGSEA. The CDR3 reads CSAVVSLNTEAFF. The CDR3 nucleotides are TGCAGCGCTGTCGTTTCCTTGAACACTGAAGCTTTCTTT.

J is TRBJ1-2 and V is TRBV5-4; no firm D call. This CDR3 contains 15 residues. The V end lost 0 bases, the J end lost 2 bases, and 11 bases lay between the germline ends. Per the germline V gene, CDR1 is SGHNT and CDR2 is YYREEE (reference sequence). CDR3 in DNA: TGTGCCAGCAGCTTGGGACGGGGAGGGAACTATGGCTACACCTTC. Protein: CASSLGRGGNYGYTF.

This chain uses TRBV5-1 with TRBJ2-2; D gene uncertain. This CDR3 contains 13 residues. CDR1 is SGHRS, CDR2 YFSETQ, per germline. Trimming stripped 0 bases from V and 5 bases from J, with 5 bases between. The CDR3: CASSLGGTGELFF. As DNA, the CDR3 is TGCGCCAGCAGCTTGGGCGGTACCGGGGAGCTGTTTTTT.

The chain recombines TRBV29-1 with TRBJ1-1, with D unclear. The CDR3 extends over 12 amino acids. Germline assignment: CDR1 SQVTM and CDR2 ANQGSEA. Trimming left V 4 bases short and J 1 base short, with 7 bases between. The CDR3 region has the DNA TGCAGCGTTGCAACTACGAACACTGAAGCTTTCTTT. This gives the protein CSVATTNTEAFF.

The chain couples TRBV5-1 to TRBJ1-1; no firm D call. Per the germline V gene, CDR1 is SGHRS and CDR2 is YFSETQ. The CDR3 runs 14 residues. Trimming cost V 5 bases and J 0 bases, with 11 bases left between them. CDR3 loop: CASRTVGMNTEAFF. Here the CDR3 DNA reads TGCGCCAGCAGGACCGTTGGCATGAACACTGAAGCTTTCTTT.

The J gene is TRBJ1-5, the V gene TRBV9; no definite D call. This CDR3 is built from 13 residues. Per the germline V gene, CDR1 is SGDLS and CDR2 is YYNGEE. Deletions cut 0 bases from V and 5 bases from J, with 6 bases between. CDR3 sequence (DNA): TGTGCCAGCAGCGTAGGGGAGCATCAGCCCCAGCATTTT. Protein product: CASSVGEHQPQHF.

The chain carries TRBV29-1 and TRBJ1-2; 7 bases line up with TRBD1. Trimming at V came to 7 bases and at J to 8 bases, leaving 7 bases not matched to a gene. CDR3 length equals 11 residues. Germline V gene lookup returns CDR1 SQVTM and CDR2 ANQGSEA. CDR3 residues: CSAGQALGYTF. The CDR3 bases are TGCAGCGCCGGACAGGCCCTGGGCTACACCTTC.

V gene TRBV27 combines with J gene TRBJ1-1; 7 nucleotides align to TRBD1. This CDR3 contains 14 residues. In germline, CDR1 is MNHEY, CDR2 SMNVEV (reference sequence). Unmatched junction bases numbered 7, after V lost 4 bases and J lost 5 bases. The CDR3 nucleotides read TGTGCCAGCAGTTCACGCAGGGGGGATACTGAAGCTTTCTTT. It codes for CASSSRRGDTEAFF.

The V call is TRBV29-1, the J call TRBJ1-1; 8 bases align to TRBD1. V shed 4 bases and J 10 bases; nucleotides not matched to a gene: 8. The V gene's germline CDR1 is SQVTM and CDR2 ANQGSEA. CDR3 length: 12 amino acids. The CDR3 DNA reads as TGCAGCGTTGGGTCAGGGGGCGGATCAGCTTTCTTT. Residues: CSVGSGGGSAFF. The variable domain in full, with the rest retrieved from reference TRBV29-1 and TRBJ1-1, is SAVISQKPSRDICQRGTSLTIQCQVDSQVTMMFWYRQQPGQSLTLIATANQGSEATYESGFVIDKFPISRPNLTFSTLTVSNMSPEDSSIYLCSVGSGGGSAFFGQGTRLTVV.

CDR3 bases: TGTGCCAGTCGCCGGGACAGGTTTTCGTTTGGGTTTTCTTGGCCCGGGGAGCTGTTTTTT. This sequence encodes CASRRDRFSFGFSWPGELFF. The genes are TRBV11-3 and TRBJ2-2; the match to TRBD1 covers 8 bases. CDR3 length equals 20 residues. V was pared by 9 bases and J by 6 bases, with 27 bases of the junction left unmatched. Germline V gene data show CDR1 as SGHNT and CDR2 as YENEEA.

The V call is TRBV6-6, the J call TRBJ1-5, with 8 bases that match TRBD1. The germline V gene has CDR1 MNHNY and CDR2 SVGAGI (reference sequence). CDR3 length equals 14 residues. With 6 bases clipped from V and 1 base from J, the junction kept 2 bases outside the gene matches. In nucleotides, the CDR3 is TGTGCCAGCAGCAGGGGGCGGAGCAATCAGCCCCAGCATTTT. Translating gives CASSRGRSNQPQHF.

The V gene is TRBV28, the J gene TRBJ1-2, with D possibly being TRBD1 (5 bases). CDR3 size: 12 residues. Germline CDR1 is MDHEN and CDR2 is SYDVKM. Trimming pared 6 bases from V and 5 bases from J, leaving 10 bases between. The CDR3 bases are TGTGCCAGCAGGGGGGTGCAGTATGGCTACACCTTC. This sequence encodes CASRGVQYGYTF.

The rearrangement joins TRBV5-1 to TRBJ1-6, with D tentatively TRBD1 (5 bases). Germline-derived CDR1 and CDR2 are SGHRS and YFSETQ. V gave up 0 bases and J gave up 6 bases, with 25 bases separating them. This CDR3 has 20 amino acids. Here the CDR3 DNA reads TGCGCCAGCAGCTTGGGCACGGAAGGGGAGGCCAGGGCAAGTAATTCACCCCTCCACTTT. This sequence encodes CASSLGTEGEARASNSPLHF.

CDR3 nucleotide sequence: TGTGCCAGTAGTATAAGGAGCGGACTTTTTAATGAGCAGTTCTTC. Translated: CASSIRSGLFNEQFF. This chain uses TRBV19 with TRBJ2-1, with a weak D call TRBD2 (5 bases). Germline CDR1 and CDR2: LNHDA and SQIVND (reference sequence). CDR3 size: 15 residues. V dropped 2 bases and J dropped 7 bases, with 15 bases sitting between them.

The chain recombines TRBV7-2 with TRBJ1-6, with no clear D. V was pared by 5 bases and J by 6 bases, with 11 bases between. This CDR3 spans 14 amino acids. Germline V gene sequence: CDR1 SGHTA, CDR2 FQGNSA. CDR3: CASSPLVGNSPLHF. Here the CDR3 DNA reads TGTGCCAGCAGCCCCCTCGTGGGTAATTCACCCCTCCACTTT.

The chain recombines TRBV7-9 with TRBJ1-4, with unresolved D. V dropped 0 bases and J dropped 7 bases, with 9 bases sitting between them. CDR3 length: 14 amino acids. Germline V CDR1 and CDR2: SEHNR, FQNEAQ (reference sequence). In nucleotides, the CDR3 is TGTGCCAGCAGCTTAGCCGGCCGAGGTGAAAAACTGTTTTTT. Protein sequence: CASSLAGRGEKLFF.

The chain employs TRBV5-8 and TRBJ2-3; D is uncertain. V was trimmed by 0 bases and J by 5 bases, leaving 19 bases between them. Germline-derived CDR1 and CDR2 are SGHTS and YDEGEE. This CDR3 has 17 amino acids. CDR3 DNA sequence: TGTGCCAGCAGCTTGGGGCTAATTCCGAAGCTCGAAGATACGCAGTATTTT. As protein: CASSLGLIPKLEDTQYF.

The chain employs TRBV7-2 and TRBJ2-5; the match to TRBD2 covers 9 bases. Germline V gives CDR1 SGHTA, CDR2 FQGNSA. The CDR3 runs 16 residues. The J segment lost 4 bases and the V segment lost 0 bases, leaving 6 bases of the junction unmatched. Here the CDR3 DNA reads TGTGCCAGCAGCTTAGCGTCGCGGGGGGGCCGAGAGACCCAGTACTTC. This translates into CASSLASRGGRETQYF.

This clone was detected a few times. The chain uses TRBV28 and TRBJ2-7; 8 nucleotides agree with TRBD2. This CDR3 is built from 15 residues. CDR1 MDHEN and CDR2 SYDVKM come from the germline V gene. V was pared by 3 bases and J by 3 bases, with 7 bases of the junction left unmatched. CDR3 region: CASSLSLAGYYEQYF. The CDR3 nucleotides read TGTGCCAGCAGTTTGTCTCTAGCGGGTTACTACGAGCAGTACTTC.

This rearrangement joins TRBV28 to TRBJ1-5, with 7 bases lining up with TRBD1. Germline CDR1 is MDHEN and CDR2 is SYDVKM. The length of the CDR3 is 14 residues. V gave up 6 bases and J gave up 2 bases; unmatched junction bases: 4. The CDR3: CASSGDRGNQPQHF. The CDR3 DNA sequence: TGTGCCAGCAGCGGGGACAGAGGCAATCAGCCCCAGCATTTT.

This chain joins TRBV2 and TRBJ1-4; D call uncertain. This CDR3 is built from 14 residues. Trimming pared 1 base from V and 2 bases from J, leaving 5 bases between. Germline assignment: CDR1 SNHLY and CDR2 FYNNEI. CDR3 nucleotide sequence: TGTGCCAGCAGTGAAGAAAGGACTAATGAAAAACTGTTTTTT. It specifies CASSEERTNEKLFF.

The chain joins TRBV30 to TRBJ1-5; 8 bases match TRBD1. The CDR3 consists of 13 residues. Trimming took 3 bases from V and 3 from J; bases not matched to a gene: 1. Germline assignment: CDR1 GTSNPN and CDR2 SVGIG (reference sequence). The CDR3 DNA follows: TGTGCCTGGAGGACAGGGGCCAATCAGCCCCAGCATTTT. Protein: CAWRTGANQPQHF. The full variable domain, rest sourced from reference TRBV30 and TRBJ1-5, is SQTIHQWPATLVQPVGSPLSLECTVEGTSNPNLYWYRQAAGRGLQLLFYSVGIGQISSEVPQNLSASRPQDRQFILSSKKLLLSDSGFYLCAWRTGANQPQHFGDGTRLSIL.